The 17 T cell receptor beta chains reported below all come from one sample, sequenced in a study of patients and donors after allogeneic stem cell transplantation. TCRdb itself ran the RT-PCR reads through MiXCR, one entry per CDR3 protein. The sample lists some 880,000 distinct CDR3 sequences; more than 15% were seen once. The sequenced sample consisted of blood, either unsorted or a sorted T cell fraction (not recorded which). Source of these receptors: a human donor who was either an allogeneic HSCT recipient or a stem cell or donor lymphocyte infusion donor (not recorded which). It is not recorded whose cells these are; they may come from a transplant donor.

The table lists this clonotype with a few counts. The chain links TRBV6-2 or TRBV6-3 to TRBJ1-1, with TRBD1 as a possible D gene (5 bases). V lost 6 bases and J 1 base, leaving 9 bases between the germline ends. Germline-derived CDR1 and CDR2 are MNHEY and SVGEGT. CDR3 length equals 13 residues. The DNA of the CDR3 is TGTGCCAGCAGCAGGGAACAGAACACTGAAGCTTTCTTT. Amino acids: CASSREQNTEAFF.

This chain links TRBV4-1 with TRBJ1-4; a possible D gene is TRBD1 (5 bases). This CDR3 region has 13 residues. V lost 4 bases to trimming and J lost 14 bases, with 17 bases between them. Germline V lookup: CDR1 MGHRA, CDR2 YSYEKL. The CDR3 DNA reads TGCGCCAGCAGCCCTGACGGGGGACGCCCGCTGTTTTTT. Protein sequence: CASSPDGGRPLFF.

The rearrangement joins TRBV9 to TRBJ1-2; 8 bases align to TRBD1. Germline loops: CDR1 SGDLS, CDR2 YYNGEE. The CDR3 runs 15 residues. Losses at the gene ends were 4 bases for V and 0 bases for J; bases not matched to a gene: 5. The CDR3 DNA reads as TGTGCCAGCAGCTCAGGGGGCATAACTAACTATGGCTACACCTTC. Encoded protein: CASSSGGITNYGYTF.

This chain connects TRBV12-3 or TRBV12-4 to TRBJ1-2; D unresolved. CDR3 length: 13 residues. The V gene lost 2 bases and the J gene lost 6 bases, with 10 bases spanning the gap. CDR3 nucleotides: TGTGCCAGCAGTTTACGGGAAACTAATGGCTACACCTTC. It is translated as CASSLRETNGYTF.

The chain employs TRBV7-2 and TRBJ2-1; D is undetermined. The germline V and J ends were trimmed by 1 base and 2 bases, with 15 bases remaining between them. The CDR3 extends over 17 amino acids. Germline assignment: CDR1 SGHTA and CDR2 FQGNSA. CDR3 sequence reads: CASSLGSLTRTYNEQFF. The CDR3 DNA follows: TGTGCCAGCAGCTTAGGTTCGCTAACGAGAACCTACAATGAGCAGTTCTTC.

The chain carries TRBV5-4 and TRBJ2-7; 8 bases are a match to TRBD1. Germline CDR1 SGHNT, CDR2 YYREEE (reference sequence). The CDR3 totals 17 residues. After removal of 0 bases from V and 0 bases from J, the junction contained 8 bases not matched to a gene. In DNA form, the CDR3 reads TGTGCCAGCAGCTTGGCAACAGGGGGTTTGACCTCCTACGAGCAGTACTTC. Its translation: CASSLATGGLTSYEQYF.

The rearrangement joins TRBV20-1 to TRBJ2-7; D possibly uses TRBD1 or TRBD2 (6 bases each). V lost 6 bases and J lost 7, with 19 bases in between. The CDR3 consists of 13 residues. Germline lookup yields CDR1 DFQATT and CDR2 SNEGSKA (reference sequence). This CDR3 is CSAAAGQGEEQYF. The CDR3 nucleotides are TGCAGTGCCGCCGCGGGACAAGGGGAAGAGCAGTACTTC.

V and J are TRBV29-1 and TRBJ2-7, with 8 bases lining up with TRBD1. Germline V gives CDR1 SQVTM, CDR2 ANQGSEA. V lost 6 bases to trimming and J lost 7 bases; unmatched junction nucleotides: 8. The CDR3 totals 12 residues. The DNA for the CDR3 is TGCAGCGTCGTGGGACAGGAGGTTGAGCAGTACTTC. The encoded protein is CSVVGQEVEQYF.

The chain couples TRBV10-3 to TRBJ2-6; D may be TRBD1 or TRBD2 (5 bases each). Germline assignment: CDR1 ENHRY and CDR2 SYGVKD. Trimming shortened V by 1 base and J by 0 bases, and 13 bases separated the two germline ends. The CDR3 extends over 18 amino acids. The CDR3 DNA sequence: TGTGCCATCAGTGAGTGGCGAGGGACCCCCTCTGGGGCCAACGTCCTGACTTTC. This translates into CAISEWRGTPSGANVLTF.

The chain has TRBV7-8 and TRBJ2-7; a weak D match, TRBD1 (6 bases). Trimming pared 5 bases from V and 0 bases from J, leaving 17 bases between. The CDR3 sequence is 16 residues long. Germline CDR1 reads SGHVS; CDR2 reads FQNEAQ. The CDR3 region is CASSTQGGPFSYEQYF. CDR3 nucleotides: TGTGCCAGCAGCACTCAAGGGGGTCCCTTCTCCTACGAGCAGTACTTC.

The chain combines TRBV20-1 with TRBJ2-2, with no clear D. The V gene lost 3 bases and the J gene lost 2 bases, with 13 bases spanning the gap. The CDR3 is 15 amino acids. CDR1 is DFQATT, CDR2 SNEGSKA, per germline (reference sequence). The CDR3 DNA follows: TGCAGTGCTAGCCAAGCAGCCCTAAACACCGGGGAGCTGTTTTTT. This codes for CSASQAALNTGELFF.

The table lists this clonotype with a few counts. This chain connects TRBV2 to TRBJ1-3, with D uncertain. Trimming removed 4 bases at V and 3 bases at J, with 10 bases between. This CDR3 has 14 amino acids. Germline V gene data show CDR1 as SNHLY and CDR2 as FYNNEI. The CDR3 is CASSVSVGGNTIYF. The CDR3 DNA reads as TGTGCCAGCAGTGTATCCGTGGGTGGAAACACCATATATTTT. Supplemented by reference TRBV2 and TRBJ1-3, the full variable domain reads EPEVTQTPSHQVTQMGQEVILRCVPISNHLYFYWYRQILGQKVEFLVSFYNNEISEKSEIFDDQFSVERPDGSNFTLKIRSTKLEDSAMYFCASSVSVGGNTIYFGEGSWLTVV.

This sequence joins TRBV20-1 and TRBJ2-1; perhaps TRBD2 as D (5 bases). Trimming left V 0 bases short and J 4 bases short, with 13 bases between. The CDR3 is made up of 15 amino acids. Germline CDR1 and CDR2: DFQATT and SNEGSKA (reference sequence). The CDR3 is CSARDPSAGYNEQFF. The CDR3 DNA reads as TGCAGTGCTAGAGACCCCTCGGCGGGTTACAATGAGCAGTTCTTC.

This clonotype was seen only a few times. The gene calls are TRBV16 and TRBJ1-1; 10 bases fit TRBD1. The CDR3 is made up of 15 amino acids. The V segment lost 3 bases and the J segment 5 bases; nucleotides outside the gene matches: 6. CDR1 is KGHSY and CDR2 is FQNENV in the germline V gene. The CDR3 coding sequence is TGTGCCAGCAGCCATCCCGACAGGGGGCGGACTGAAGCTTTCTTT. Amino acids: CASSHPDRGRTEAFF. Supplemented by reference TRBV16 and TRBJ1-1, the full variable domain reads GEEVAQTPKHLVRGEGQKAKLYCAPIKGHSYVFWYQQVLKNEFKFLISFQNENVFDETGMPKERFSAKCLPNSPCSLEIQATKLEDSAVYFCASSHPDRGRTEAFFGQGTRLTVV.

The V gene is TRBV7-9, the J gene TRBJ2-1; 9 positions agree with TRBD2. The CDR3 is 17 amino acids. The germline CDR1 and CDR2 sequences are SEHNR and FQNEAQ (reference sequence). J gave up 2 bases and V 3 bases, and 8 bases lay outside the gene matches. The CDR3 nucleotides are TGTGCCAGCAGCTTCTTAGCGGGAGTATTCACCTACAATGAGCAGTTCTTC. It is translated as CASSFLAGVFTYNEQFF.

The CDR3 loop reads CASSLGPRGSTDTQYF. CDR3 nucleotide sequence: TGCGCCAGCAGCTTGGGGCCAAGGGGGTCCACAGATACGCAGTATTTT. J is TRBJ2-3 and V is TRBV5-1; maybe TRBD1 (6 bases). Germline values: CDR1 SGHRS, CDR2 YFSETQ. V was cut by 0 bases and J by 2 bases, with 13 bases left in between. The CDR3 loop spans 16 amino acids.

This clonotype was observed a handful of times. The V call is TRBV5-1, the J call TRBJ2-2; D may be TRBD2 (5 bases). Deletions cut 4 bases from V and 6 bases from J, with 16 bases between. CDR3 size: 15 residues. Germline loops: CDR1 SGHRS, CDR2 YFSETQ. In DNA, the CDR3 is TGCGCCAGCAGCCGCGCAATGAGGGTGCCCGGGGAGCTGTTTTTT. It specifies CASSRAMRVPGELFF.